This T cell receptor beta chain derives from a study of cytomegalovirus exposure and HLA in healthy donors. In this sample, this clone turned up once. The target antigen is unknown. CDR1 and CDR2 (germline): MDHEN, SYDVKM. Trimming left V 1 base short and J 4 bases short, with 4 bases between. This CDR3 contains 12 residues. Study-level points and caveats: A list of 164 TCR beta chains associated with cytomegalovirus was given. Trimming of TCR beta V- and J-genes showed a link, identified in a later analysis, to a missense DCLRE1C variant.

Vbeta (60) and Jbeta (13) primers were used in the PCR. Some clones are missing from TCRdb's copy, which holds only in-frame ones; the method was immunoSEQ multiplex PCR. The repertoire holds approximately 150,000 clones, with 70% to 80% as singletons. This TCR was recovered from an older woman in good health and CMV-seronegative. Material for sequencing was PBMCs. V gene TRBV28 combines with J gene TRBJ1-2, with D uncertain. In DNA form, the CDR3 reads TGTGCCAGCAGTTTATCCGGCTATGGCTACACCTTC. Translated, it gives CASSLSGYGYTF.